Listed below are T cell receptor beta chains from one sample, sequenced in a study of vaccination and CD4 T cells after COVID-19. Via MiXCR, TCRdb re-called the PCR reads, giving one row per CDR3 protein. The data hold just over 15,000 distinct CDR3 sequences, with around half observed a single time. Antigen specificity for these receptors is unknown. Sequences were derived from CD4+ T cells from blood, cultured in vitro, sampled before SARS-CoV-2 vaccination. These receptor sequences come from a human donor who had recovered from COVID-19. Both conserved end residues are part of each CDR3. Each record gives: D gene, J gene, V gene, clone size, CDR3 DNA, CDR3 protein. D genes are given only for firm matches. A clone size is listed for some rows: how often the clone was seen (once, few, many), or a class if it is expanded.

>NA|TRBJ1-6|TRBV5-6|NA
TGTGCCAGCAGCTTCTTAGGGATTAACGATTCACCCCTCCACTTT
CASSFLGINDSPLHF
>NA|TRBJ1-5|TRBV4-1|NA
TGCGCCAGCAGCCAAGATCATGGGGTATATAGCAATCAGCCCCAGCATTTT
CASSQDHGVYSNQPQHF
>NA|TRBJ1-5|TRBV6-2/TRBV6-3|few
TGTGCCAGCAGTCCGCTCTTGGGTAATCAGCCCCAGCATTTT
CASSPLLGNQPQHF
>NA|TRBJ2-5|TRBV20-1|NA
TGCAGTGCTGGAGGAGGAGAGACCCAGTACTTC
CSAGGGETQYF
>NA|TRBJ2-7|TRBV20-1|few
TGCAGTGCGTCCCGTGGAGATCGGGCGAAGCAGTACTTC
CSASRGDRAKQYF
>TRBD1|TRBJ1-1|TRBV6-1|NA
TGTGCCAGCAGGACAGACAGGGGGAGGTCATACGCTGAAGCTTTCTTT
CASRTDRGRSYAEAFF
>TRBD2|TRBJ2-3|TRBV7-8|few
TGTGCCAGCAGCTTATCACTAGCGTCAGATACGCAGTATTTT
CASSLSLASDTQYF
>NA|TRBJ1-1|TRBV19|NA
TGTGCCAGTAGTACCGAGGACAGTTCGAACACTGAAGCTTTCTTT
CASSTEDSSNTEAFF
>NA|TRBJ1-6|TRBV7-9|few
TGTGCCAGCAGCTTAGGTGGGCCGGGGGATTCACCCCTCCACTTT
CASSLGGPGDSPLHF
>NA|TRBJ2-5|TRBV25-1|NA
TGTGCCAGCAGTGAATGGTTGGGGACCCAGTACTTC
CASSEWLGTQYF
>NA|TRBJ2-5|TRBV5-1|NA
TGCGCCAGCAGCCCAGGAGGGTATCAAGAGACCCAGTACTTC
CASSPGGYQETQYF
>NA|TRBJ2-1|TRBV10-2|NA
TGCGCCAGCATGGGAAGGGGGTTTTACAATGAGCAGTTCTTC
CASMGRGFYNEQFF
>NA|TRBJ2-1|TRBV11-2|once
TGTGCCAGCAGCTTGACTTCAGGGGTTGAGCAGTTCTTC
CASSLTSGVEQFF
>TRBD2|TRBJ2-3|TRBV9|NA
TGTGCCAGCAGCGACACTAGCGGGAGATTTGCAGATACGCAGTATTTT
CASSDTSGRFADTQYF
>NA|TRBJ2-2|TRBV19|NA
TGTGCCAGTAGTATTTCCCCTCCGTCCTCCGGGGAGCTGTTTTTT
CASSISPPSSGELFF
>NA|TRBJ2-5|TRBV5-4|NA
TGTGCCAGCAGCTTGGAAGCGTACCAAGAGACCCAGTACTTC
CASSLEAYQETQYF
>TRBD2|TRBJ2-1|TRBV5-4|NA
TGTGCCAGCAGTCCACCCCCTAGCGGGAGCTTAAATGAGCAGTTCTTC
CASSPPPSGSLNEQFF
>NA|TRBJ1-4|TRBV7-9|few
TGTGCCAGCAGCTTAGACGCGAATAATGAAAAACTGTTTTTT
CASSLDANNEKLFF
>TRBD2|TRBJ2-7|TRBV12-3/TRBV12-4|NA
TGTGCCAGCAGGACCCGTAGCGGGAGCCTTTACTTC
CASRTRSGSLYF
>NA|TRBJ1-6|TRBV7-2|few
TGTGCCAGCAGCTTAAATCCCAGGGCGAGGAATTCACCCCTCCACTTT
CASSLNPRARNSPLHF
>NA|TRBJ2-2|TRBV15|few
TGTGCCACCGGGACTGCCCACGGGGAGCTGTTTTTT
CATGTAHGELFF
>TRBD1|TRBJ1-5|TRBV30|few
TGTGCCTGGAGTGGGACAGGGGGCAATCAGCCCCAGCATTTT
CAWSGTGGNQPQHF
>NA|TRBJ2-7|TRBV20-1|few
TGCAGTGCCCAGTGGAGCTCCTACGAGCAGTACTTC
CSAQWSSYEQYF
>NA|TRBJ1-2|TRBV27|few
TGTGCCAGCAGACAATGGGCAGGGAACTATGGCTACACCTTC
CASRQWAGNYGYTF